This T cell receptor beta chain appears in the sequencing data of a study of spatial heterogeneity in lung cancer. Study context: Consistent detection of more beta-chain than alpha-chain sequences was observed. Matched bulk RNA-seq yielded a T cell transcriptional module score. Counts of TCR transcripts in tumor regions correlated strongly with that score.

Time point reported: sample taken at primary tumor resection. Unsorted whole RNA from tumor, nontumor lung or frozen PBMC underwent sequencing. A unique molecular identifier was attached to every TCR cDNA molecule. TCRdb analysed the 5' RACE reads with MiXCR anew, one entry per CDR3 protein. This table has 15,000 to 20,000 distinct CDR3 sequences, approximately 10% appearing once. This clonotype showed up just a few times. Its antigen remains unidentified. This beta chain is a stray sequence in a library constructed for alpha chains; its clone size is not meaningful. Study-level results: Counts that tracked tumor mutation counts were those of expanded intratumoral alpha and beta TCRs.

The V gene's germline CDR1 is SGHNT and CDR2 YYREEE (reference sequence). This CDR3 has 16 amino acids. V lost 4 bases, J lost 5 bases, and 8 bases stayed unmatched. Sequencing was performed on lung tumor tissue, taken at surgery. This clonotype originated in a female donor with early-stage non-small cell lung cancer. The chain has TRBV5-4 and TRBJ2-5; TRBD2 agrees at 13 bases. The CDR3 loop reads CASSPTSGGAGETQYF. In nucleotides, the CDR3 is TGTGCCAGCAGCCCAACTAGCGGGGGGGCCGGGGAGACCCAGTACTTC.